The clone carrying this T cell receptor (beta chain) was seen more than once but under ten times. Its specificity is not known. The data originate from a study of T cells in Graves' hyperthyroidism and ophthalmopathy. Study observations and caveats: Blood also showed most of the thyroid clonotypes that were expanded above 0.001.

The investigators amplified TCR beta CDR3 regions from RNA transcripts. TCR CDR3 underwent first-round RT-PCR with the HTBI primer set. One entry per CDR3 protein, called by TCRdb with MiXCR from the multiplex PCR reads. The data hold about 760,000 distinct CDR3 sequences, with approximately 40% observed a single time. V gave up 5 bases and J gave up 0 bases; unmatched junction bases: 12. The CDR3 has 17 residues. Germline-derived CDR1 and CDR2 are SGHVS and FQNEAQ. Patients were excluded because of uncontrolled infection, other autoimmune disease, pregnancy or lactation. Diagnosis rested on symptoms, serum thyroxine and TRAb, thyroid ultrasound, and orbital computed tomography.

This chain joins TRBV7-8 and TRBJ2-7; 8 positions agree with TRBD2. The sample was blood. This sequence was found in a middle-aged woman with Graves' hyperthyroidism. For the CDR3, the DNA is TGTGCCAGCAGCGACCTTCTGCGGGGGGCCCCCTCCTACGAGCAGTACTTC. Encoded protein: CASSDLLRGAPSYEQYF.